One and the same sample provided the 30 T cell receptor beta chains below, sequenced in a study of T cells in Graves' hyperthyroidism and ophthalmopathy. TCR beta CDR3 region amplification was performed from RNA transcripts. HTBI primers drove first-round RT-PCR of the TCR CDR3. One entry per CDR3 protein results from TCRdb running MiXCR on the multiplex PCR reads. The table includes about 620,000 distinct CDR3 sequences, 16% detected once. Sequencing was carried out using blood. The source is a woman aged 25-40 years with Graves' hyperthyroidism.

This clonotype occurred a few times. This chain links TRBV3-1 with TRBJ1-2; unclear D gene. The germline V and J ends were trimmed by 3 bases and 2 bases, with 10 bases remaining between them. CDR1 LGHDT and CDR2 YNNKEL come from the germline V gene (reference sequence). This CDR3 is built from 14 residues. This chain's CDR3 is CASSQYDGNYGYTF. The CDR3 DNA follows: TGTGCCAGCAGCCAGTATGACGGGAACTATGGCTACACCTTC.

The chain uses TRBV20-1 and TRBJ1-1; D ambiguous. This CDR3 comprises 8 residues. Deletions cut 2 bases from V and 13 bases from J, with 5 bases between. From germline, CDR1 is DFQATT and CDR2 SNEGSKA (reference sequence). In DNA form, the CDR3 reads TGCAGTGCTAGAAATGATTTCTTT. It translates to CSARNDFF.

This clonotype was seen at least ten times. The chain has TRBV12-3 or TRBV12-4 and TRBJ2-3, with 9 bases that match TRBD2. The CDR3 runs to 13 residues. With V trimmed by 7 bases and J by 4 bases, 3 bases remained unmatched. CDR3 DNA: TGTGCCAGCACGGCGGGAGGGCCAGATACGCAGTATTTT. This encodes CASTAGGPDTQYF.

This clonotype appeared many times. The V call is TRBV20-1, the J call TRBJ2-7; D not resolved. The CDR3 is made up of 15 amino acids. V lost 1 base, J lost 0 bases, and 13 bases lay in between. Germline CDR1 and CDR2: DFQATT and SNEGSKA (reference sequence). The CDR3, as DNA: TGCAGTGCTAGAGGATTGCGGCACCGCTCCTACGAGCAGTACTTC. This codes for CSARGLRHRSYEQYF.

The rearrangement links TRBV28 to TRBJ1-2, with unresolved D. The CDR3 has 12 residues. From germline, CDR1 is MDHEN and CDR2 SYDVKM. The ends were cut back, 6 bases at V and 1 base at J, with 6 bases in the middle. DNA of the CDR3: TGTGCCAGCAGAGAATTTAACTATGGCTACACCTTC. Translated, it gives CASREFNYGYTF.

This clonotype was counted between two and nine times. This chain links TRBV27 with TRBJ2-7; TRBD1 agrees at 11 bases. Trimming at V came to 6 bases and at J to 5 bases, leaving 6 bases not matched to a gene. Germline V gene lookup returns CDR1 MNHEY and CDR2 SMNVEV (reference sequence). The CDR3 totals 14 residues. CDR3 nucleotide sequence: TGTGCCAGCAGGGGGACAGGGGGTAGCGACGAGCAGTACTTC. As protein: CASRGTGGSDEQYF.

Regarding this clonotype: The junction differs from germline at one of its ends, possibly a read error. V usage is TRBV6-5 and J usage is TRBJ2-5; 8 bases fit TRBD2. The germline CDR1 and CDR2 sequences are MNHEY and SVGAGI. This CDR3 is built from 14 residues. CDR3 loop: CASSYPAAGGPPLF. The CDR3 nucleotides read TGTGCCAGCAGTTACCCCGCGGCGGGAGGCCCCCCTCTCTTC.

This clonotype was picked up many times. The rearrangement joins TRBV10-3 to TRBJ2-5; possibly TRBD2 for D (6 bases). The CDR3 is 11 residues long. Trimming pared 10 bases from V and 1 base from J, leaving 7 bases between. Per the germline V gene, CDR1 is ENHRY and CDR2 is SYGVKD. CDR3 nucleotide sequence: TGTGCCACTAGCGTCCAAGAGACCCAGTACTTC. It encodes CATSVQETQYF.

This clonotype was seen repeatedly, ten times or more. The rearrangement joins TRBV20-1 to TRBJ2-7, with 9 bases that match TRBD2. V was pared by 2 bases and J by 3 bases, with 11 bases of the junction left unmatched. CDR1 is DFQATT and CDR2 is SNEGSKA in the germline V gene (reference sequence). CDR3 size: 16 residues. Here the CDR3 reads CSARRGGRAPFYEQYF. The CDR3 DNA reads TGCAGTGCTAGACGGGGCGGGAGGGCTCCATTCTACGAGCAGTACTTC.

This clonotype was recorded many times. The rearrangement uses TRBV6-5 and TRBJ2-5; 7 nucleotides line up with TRBD1. V gave up 2 bases and J gave up 3 bases; unmatched junction bases: 15. This CDR3 contains 18 residues. Germline V gene sequence: CDR1 MNHEY, CDR2 SVGAGI. CDR3 DNA: TGTGCCAGCAGTTACACCACATTGAGACAGGGTGGTAAAGAGACCCAGTACTTC. Its protein product is CASSYTTLRQGGKETQYF.

This clonotype appeared many times. The V call is TRBV2, the J call TRBJ1-1, with D perhaps TRBD1 (5 bases). CDR3 size: 13 residues. V lost 6 bases to trimming and J lost 0 bases, with 8 bases between them. Germline V gene sequence: CDR1 SNHLY, CDR2 FYNNEI. CDR3 bases: TGTGCCAGCAGCCAGGACATGAACACTGAAGCTTTCTTT. Translation gives CASSQDMNTEAFF.

A few counts support this clonotype. The V and J genes are TRBV15 and TRBJ2-1, with 11 bases aligning to TRBD1. This CDR3 spans 15 amino acids. The V gene's germline CDR1 is LNHNV and CDR2 YYDKDF (reference sequence). V shed 6 bases and J 7 bases; nucleotides not matched to a gene: 8. In nucleotides, the CDR3 is TGTGCCACCAGGAGGGGGGACAGGGGGTTGAATGAGCAGTTCTTC. It specifies CATRRGDRGLNEQFF.

To note about this clonotype: This may arise from a read error, as a much more abundant clone is one base away. The chain couples TRBV3-1 to TRBJ2-1; D gene unclear. TRBJ2-7 explains the end of the DNA better; the J call may be wrong. The germline CDR1 and CDR2 sequences are LGHDT and YNNKEL (reference sequence). The CDR3 contains 13 residues. The CDR3: CASSHMTHNEQYF. Here the CDR3 DNA reads TGTGCCAGCAGCCACATGACACACAATGAGCAGTACTTC.

The sample holds a few counts of this clonotype. Possible read error: a much larger clone is one base away. The rearrangement links TRBV11-2 to TRBJ2-7; D may correspond to TRBD1 or TRBD2 (5 bases each). This CDR3 is 15 amino acids long. The V end was cut by 1 base, the J end by 9 bases, with 19 bases between. CDR1 is SGHAT, CDR2 FQNNGV, per germline. The CDR3 region is CASSLAPGPFHGQYF. For the CDR3, the DNA is TGTGCCAGCAGCTTAGCCCCGGGACCATTCCACGGGCAGTACTTC.

This chain links TRBV12-3 or TRBV12-4 with TRBJ2-1, with 14 bases lining up with TRBD2. The CDR3 spans 18 residues. V shed 6 bases and J 8 bases; nucleotides not matched to a gene: 15. CDR3 coding DNA: TGTGCCAGCAGGAAGGGGCCCGGGACTAGCGGGAGAGGCGATGAGCAGTTCTTC. Amino acid sequence: CASRKGPGTSGRGDEQFF.

This clonotype was found many times. The chain has TRBV29-1 and TRBJ2-5, with 8 nucleotides matching TRBD1. The V segment lost 6 bases and the J segment 0 bases; nucleotides outside the gene matches: 3. In germline, CDR1 is SQVTM, CDR2 ANQGSEA. This CDR3 has 13 amino acids. The CDR3 sequence: CSVPGQDQETQYF. CDR3 nucleotide sequence: TGCAGCGTCCCGGGACAGGACCAAGAGACCCAGTACTTC.

About this clonotype: A much larger clone differs by one base, so this may be a read error. The rearrangement joins TRBV30 to TRBJ2-2, with TRBD2 as a possible D gene (5 bases). Germline assignment: CDR1 GTSNPN and CDR2 SVGIG (reference sequence). The length of the CDR3 is 11 residues. CDR3 amino acids: CAWSWAGEPFF. The CDR3, as DNA: TGTGCCTGGAGTTGGGCCGGGGAGCCGTTTTTT.

This clonotype was recorded a few times. The gene calls are TRBV5-1 and TRBJ1-2; D unresolved. CDR3 size: 14 residues. Germline CDR1 SGHRS, CDR2 YFSETQ. Trimming stripped 0 bases from V and 6 bases from J, with 12 bases between. The CDR3 nucleotides are TGCGCCAGCAGCTTGGGACACCCAACGGATGGCTACACCTTC. It codes for CASSLGHPTDGYTF.

In its sample, this clonotype was seen many times. This chain uses TRBV20-1 with TRBJ2-7; 7 positions agree with TRBD1. The V segment lost 1 base and the J segment 3 bases; nucleotides outside the gene matches: 12. The CDR3 has 16 amino acids. Germline-derived CDR1 and CDR2 are DFQATT and SNEGSKA (reference sequence). CDR3 residues: CSARAYRGRGSYEQYF. The CDR3 nucleotides read TGCAGTGCTAGAGCATACAGGGGACGAGGGAGCTACGAGCAGTACTTC.

This clonotype occurred many times. This chain uses TRBV2 with TRBJ2-5; 11 bases line up with TRBD2. The CDR3 has 16 residues. In germline, CDR1 is SNHLY, CDR2 FYNNEI. With 1 base clipped from V and 4 bases from J, the junction kept 5 bases outside the gene matches. CDR3 sequence reads: CASSEGLAGWPETQYF. The CDR3 nucleotides read TGTGCCAGCAGTGAAGGACTAGCGGGATGGCCAGAGACCCAGTACTTC. Looking up the rest from reference TRBV2 and TRBJ2-5 gives the full variable domain: EPEVTQTPSHQVTQMGQEVILRCVPISNHLYFYWYRQILGQKVEFLVSFYNNEISEKSEIFDDQFSVERPDGSNFTLKIRSTKLEDSAMYFCASSEGLAGWPETQYFGPGTRLLVL.

The chain couples TRBV7-3 to TRBJ1-1, with 8 nucleotides matching TRBD1. The CDR3 has 17 residues. Per the germline V gene, CDR1 is SGHTA and CDR2 is FQGTGA. V shed 1 base, J shed 3 bases, and the junction held 10 bases outside the gene matches. The CDR3 spells CASSLNPDRGQDTEAFF. The CDR3, as DNA: TGTGCCAGCAGCTTAAACCCTGACAGGGGTCAGGACACTGAAGCTTTCTTT. The full variable domain, its missing parts supplied by reference TRBV7-3 and TRBJ1-1, is GAGVSQTPSNKVTEKGKYVELRCDPISGHTALYWYRQSLGQGPEFLIYFQGTGAADDSGLPNDRFFAVRPEGSVSTLKIQRTERGDSAVYLCASSLNPDRGQDTEAFFGQGTRLTVV.

This rearrangement joins TRBV12-3 or TRBV12-4 to TRBJ2-7; no firm D call. V lost 6 bases to trimming and J lost 4 bases, with 13 bases between them. The CDR3 is made up of 13 amino acids. This chain's CDR3 is CASSSANIYEQYF. CDR3 sequence (DNA): TGTGCCAGCAGCTCAGCGAATATATACGAGCAGTACTTC.

A single count supports this clonotype. V usage is TRBV19 and J usage is TRBJ2-1; perhaps TRBD2 as D (6 bases). Germline lookup yields CDR1 LNHDA and CDR2 SQIVND (reference sequence). Trimming cost V 2 bases and J 6 bases, with 14 bases left between them. The CDR3 is made up of 15 amino acids. The CDR3 is CASSIYIGSSNEQFF. As DNA, the CDR3 is TGTGCCAGTAGTATATATATCGGGAGTTCCAATGAGCAGTTCTTC.

This clonotype was picked up a small number of times. The rearrangement joins TRBV12-3 or TRBV12-4 to TRBJ1-1; 11 nucleotides align to TRBD1. CDR3 size: 14 residues. With V trimmed by 8 bases and J by 5 bases, 7 bases remained unmatched. CDR3 in amino acids: CASGGTGGRTEAFF. The CDR3 nucleotides are TGTGCCAGCGGGGGGACAGGGGGTCGAACTGAAGCTTTCTTT.

This clonotype was seen many times. The chain uses TRBV2 and TRBJ2-1, with D perhaps matching TRBD2 (6 bases). Germline CDR1 reads SNHLY; CDR2 reads FYNNEI. The length of the CDR3 is 15 residues. Trimming pared 2 bases from V and 9 bases from J, leaving 17 bases between. The CDR3 nucleotides read TGTGCCAGCAGTGAACAGTCTCGGGAGTTAGGTGAGCAGTTCTTC. Amino acids: CASSEQSRELGEQFF.

The sample holds many counts of this clonotype. The J gene is TRBJ1-4, the V gene TRBV7-8; D remains unclear. Germline V gene sequence: CDR1 SGHVS, CDR2 FQNEAQ. The length of the CDR3 is 15 residues. Deletions cut 4 bases from V and 4 bases from J, with 13 bases between. The CDR3 nucleotides read TGTGCCAGCAGCTCCCCGGTAGGGAGTAATGAAAAACTGTTTTTT. Amino acids: CASSSPVGSNEKLFF.

This clonotype was recorded many times. The rearrangement joins TRBV27 to TRBJ2-1; tentatively, D is TRBD1 (5 bases). The CDR3 totals 11 residues. Germline V gene lookup returns CDR1 MNHEY and CDR2 SMNVEV (reference sequence). The V end was cut by 8 bases, the J end by 7 bases, with 9 bases between. The CDR3 protein is CASGSGNEQFF. CDR3 DNA sequence: TGTGCCAGCGGCTCAGGGAATGAGCAGTTCTTC.

This chain links TRBV30 with TRBJ2-3; possibly TRBD1 for D (5 bases). Trimming left V 3 bases short and J 1 base short, with 8 bases between. This CDR3 is built from 13 residues. Per the germline V gene, CDR1 is GTSNPN and CDR2 is SVGIG (reference sequence). CDR3 in amino acids: CAWSAQGTDTQYF. The CDR3 bases are TGTGCCTGGAGCGCACAGGGCACAGATACGCAGTATTTT.

There are a few counts of this clonotype. The junction departs from the called germline gene at one end, perhaps through a read error. This chain connects TRBV19 to TRBJ1-5, with D hard to call. The CDR3 totals 16 residues. Germline CDR1 reads LNHDA; CDR2 reads SQIVND (reference sequence). CDR3 sequence reads: CTSSIDPTDLNQPQHF. As DNA, the CDR3 is TGTACCAGTAGTATAGATCCGACGGACCTCAATCAGCCCCAGCATTTT.

The V and J genes are TRBV6-1 and TRBJ2-7, with TRBD1 identical over 7 bases. Germline V gene sequence: CDR1 MNHNS, CDR2 SASEGT. J gave up 5 bases and V 6 bases, and 7 bases lay outside the gene matches. This CDR3 contains 13 residues. The CDR3 spells CASSRDRAHEQYF. The CDR3 DNA reads as TGTGCCAGCAGCCGCGACAGGGCCCACGAGCAGTACTTC.